A selection of T cell receptor beta chains follows, all from one sample in a study of T cells in Graves' hyperthyroidism and ophthalmopathy. TCRdb independently ran MiXCR on the multiplex PCR reads; one entry per CDR3 protein. The table shows around 600,000 distinct CDR3 sequences, with around 15% occurring only once. The sequencing input was blood. The receptors were sampled from a middle-aged woman with Graves' ophthalmopathy. Each CDR3 is given with its conserved first and last residue. D genes are given only for firm matches. Rows give clone size only sometimes, using once, few, many, or a class for an expanded clone.

TRBV29-1	once	12	TRBD2	TRBJ2-1	TGCAGCGCTCCCCGGGGGGACGATGAGCAGTTCTTC	CSAPRGDDEQFF
TRBV5-1	.	15	.	TRBJ2-2	TGCGCCAGCAGCGCCATGACAGGGAACACCGGGGAGCTGTTTTTT	CASSAMTGNTGELFF
TRBV5-6	many	8	.	TRBJ1-1	TGTGCCAGCACCTATGCTTTCTTT	CASTYAFF
TRBV7-8	many	16	TRBD2	TRBJ2-3	TGTGCCAGCAGCCAGGGGGGAGCGGGAGGTACAGATACGCAGTATTTT	CASSQGGAGGTDTQYF
TRBV3-1	many	15	TRBD1	TRBJ1-1	TGTGCCAGCAGCCCCCAGGGGGCAATGAACACTGAAGCTTTCTTT	CASSPQGAMNTEAFF
TRBV12-3/TRBV12-4	few	15	TRBD2	TRBJ2-3	TGTGCCAGCAACGTCCGCGGGGGAAACACAGATACGCAGTATTTT	CASNVRGGNTDTQYF
TRBV5-1	.	19	.	TRBJ2-3	TGCGCCAGCAGCTTGGCAGGGGTTAGGTTAGCGGCTAGCACAGATACGCAGTATTTT	CASSLAGVRLAASTDTQYF
TRBV7-9	many	14	.	TRBJ2-3	TGTGCCAGCAGCCCCTGGACGGACACAGATACGCAGTATTTT	CASSPWTDTDTQYF
TRBV29-1	many	12	.	TRBJ2-7	TGCAGCGCTCGGTTCCTCTCCTACGAGCAGTACTTC	CSARFLSYEQYF
TRBV6-1	many	15	TRBD2	TRBJ2-5	TGTGCCAGCCAGGGAGGGCAAGCGGGGAAAGAGACCCAGTACTTC	CASQGGQAGKETQYF
TRBV25-1	.	16	.	TRBJ1-1	TGTGCCAGCAGTGAAGTCTTTTCGGGTGGGGCCTCGACAGCTTTCTTT	CASSEVFSGGASTAFF
TRBV5-6	many	15	TRBD1	TRBJ2-1	TGTGCCAGCAGTCTGCTGGGGACAGGGGGAAATGAGCAGTTCTTC	CASSLLGTGGNEQFF
TRBV19	.	14	TRBD1	TRBJ1-2	TGTGCCAGTAGGGCCCGCGGACAGGATTATGGCTACACCTTC	CASRARGQDYGYTF
TRBV27	few	14	TRBD1	TRBJ2-7	TGTGCCAGCAGCCCCACGGGACAGGTGAAAGGGCAGTACTTC	CASSPTGQVKGQYF
TRBV7-9	.	15	.	TRBJ2-5	TGTGCCAGCAGCTTACGGATCATTGGGACGGAGACCCAGTACTTC	CASSLRIIGTETQYF
TRBV28	many	15	.	TRBJ2-1	TGTGCCAGCAGCCCGGGAACAGGTGCATTGAATGAGCAGTTCTTC	CASSPGTGALNEQFF
TRBV2	many	17	.	TRBJ1-5	TGTGCCAGCAAGGATGGTGTCGCCCCGTCTAGCAATCAGCCCCAGCATTTT	CASKDGVAPSSNQPQHF
TRBV20-1	many	16	.	TRBJ2-5	TGCAGTGCTATTCATCTCGGCCTAGCGCGGTACGAGACCCAGTACTTC	CSAIHLGLARYETQYF
TRBV3-1	few	12	.	TRBJ1-6	TGTGCCAGCAGCCATATAGGTTCACCCCTCCACTTT	CASSHIGSPLHF
TRBV12-3/TRBV12-4	many	17	.	TRBJ2-3	TGTGCCAGCAGTGACTCTCTCCGGCGTCCTAGCACAGATACGCAGTATTTT	CASSDSLRRPSTDTQYF
TRBV11-2	many	14	TRBD1	TRBJ2-3	TGTGCCAGCAGCTTTCAGGGGGCAACAGATACGCAGTATTTT	CASSFQGATDTQYF
TRBV5-6	.	14	.	TRBJ1-4	TGTGCCAGCAGCTTGATGGGAGCGCAGGAAAAACTGTTTTTT	CASSLMGAQEKLFF
TRBV20-1	many	14	TRBD2	TRBJ2-1	TGCAGTGCCTTGGGAGGGCCTTCCTACAATGAGCAGTTCTTC	CSALGGPSYNEQFF
TRBV9	many	14	.	TRBJ1-2	TGTGCCAGCAGCGTATCAGGTTCCCTGAATGGCTACACCTTC	CASSVSGSLNGYTF
TRBV20-1	many	14	.	TRBJ2-5	TGCAGTGCCGCAGAAACGACGGGAGTGGAGACCCAGTACTTC	CSAAETTGVETQYF
TRBV5-6	.	15	TRBD2	TRBJ2-1	TGTGCCAGCAGCTCCCAGGGACTAGGTTACAATGAGCAGTTCTTC	CASSSQGLGYNEQFF
TRBV20-1	many	15	.	TRBJ2-7	TGCAGTGCTAGAGATCTCAGGACTACTCACTACGAGCAGTACTTC	CSARDLRTTHYEQYF
TRBV5-1	.	13	.	TRBJ2-5	TGCGCCAGCAGCCCGACGATAACGGAGACCCAGTACTTC	CASSPTITETQYF
TRBV6-1	many	15	TRBD2	TRBJ2-2	TGTGCCAGCAGATTTACTAGCGCGAACACCGGGGAGCTGTTTTTT	CASRFTSANTGELFF
TRBV27	.	14	.	TRBJ2-7	TGTGCCAGCAGTTTACGAGGCGCAGGCTACGAGCAGTACTTC	CASSLRGAGYEQYF
TRBV10-2	.	15	.	TRBJ2-3	TGCGCCAGCAGTGATTGGTTTACCGGCACAGATACGCAGTATTTT	CASSDWFTGTDTQYF
TRBV7-8	.	16	.	TRBJ2-6	TGTGCCAGCAGCTTAGAACAAAGGACTGGGGCCAACGTCCTGACTTTC	CASSLEQRTGANVLTF
TRBV6-1	many	13	.	TRBJ2-5	TGTGCCAGCAGCGGACAGATCCAAGAGACCCAGTACTTC	CASSGQIQETQYF
TRBV12-3/TRBV12-4	few	18	TRBD2	TRBJ2-3	TGTGCCAGCAGGGAGGGACTAGCGGGGGGCGCTACCACAGATACGCAGTATTTT	CASREGLAGGATTDTQYF
TRBV7-9	.	13	.	TRBJ2-5	TGTGCCAGCAGCTTTTACACAGGGGAGACCCAGTACTTC	CASSFYTGETQYF
TRBV7-2	many	14	.	TRBJ1-4	TGTGCCAGCAGCTTCAGGGTGGGTGGGGAAAAACTGTTTTTT	CASSFRVGGEKLFF
TRBV2	many	15	TRBD1	TRBJ1-5	TGTGCCAGCAGTGAAGACAGGGGAAGCAATCAGCCCCAGCATTTT	CASSEDRGSNQPQHF
TRBV6-1	few	15	.	TRBJ1-5	TGTGCCAGCAGTGAATTCAGCAAGGGCCGTCAGCCCCAGCATTTT	CASSEFSKGRQPQHF
TRBV18	many	15	TRBD2	TRBJ2-7	TGTGCCAGCTCACGATATAGCGGGAGCCCGGGCGAGCAGTACTTC	CASSRYSGSPGEQYF
TRBV28	.	15	.	TRBJ2-7	TGTGCCAGCAGGACTCCCCACCCTGTGGCGTACGAGCAGTACTTC	CASRTPHPVAYEQYF
TRBV6-1	.	15	.	TRBJ1-5	TGTGCCAGCAGTCTCAGCGGGGAACCCTATCAGCCCCAGCATTTT	CASSLSGEPYQPQHF
TRBV3-1	.	17	TRBD2	TRBJ2-3	TGTGCCAGCAGCCAAGAAATGCGGGGGGGCCTGACAGATACGCAGTATTTT	CASSQEMRGGLTDTQYF
TRBV12-3/TRBV12-4	many	14	.	TRBJ2-3	TGTGCCAGCAGCTTTGGCGGGAGCACAGATACGCAGTATTTT	CASSFGGSTDTQYF
TRBV3-1	many	16	TRBD1	TRBJ1-2	TGTGCCAGCAGCCAAGATCCCGGGACAGGGGGCTATGGCTACACCTTC	CASSQDPGTGGYGYTF
TRBV6-1	.	15	.	TRBJ1-2	TGTGCCAGCAGTGGTGGGGAGGGAGGTCAATATGGCTACACCTTC	CASSGGEGGQYGYTF
TRBV5-1	many	16	TRBD2	TRBJ2-3	TGCGCCAGCAGCCCACATAGCGGGAGGGCCTCAGATACGCAGTATTTT	CASSPHSGRASDTQYF